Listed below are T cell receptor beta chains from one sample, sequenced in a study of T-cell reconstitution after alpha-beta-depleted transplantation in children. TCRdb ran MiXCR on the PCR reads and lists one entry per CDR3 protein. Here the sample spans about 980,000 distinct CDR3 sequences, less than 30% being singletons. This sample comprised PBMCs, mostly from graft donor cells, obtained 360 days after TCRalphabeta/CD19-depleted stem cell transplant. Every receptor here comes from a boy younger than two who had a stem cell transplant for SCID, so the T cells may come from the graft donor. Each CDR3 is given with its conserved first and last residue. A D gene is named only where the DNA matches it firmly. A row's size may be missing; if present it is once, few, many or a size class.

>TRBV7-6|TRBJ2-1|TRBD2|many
CASSSVAGKVYNEQFF
TGTGCCAGCAGCTCGGTAGCGGGGAAAGTTTACAATGAGCAGTTCTTC
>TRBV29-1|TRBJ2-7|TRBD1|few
CSVVGQGGEQYF
TGCAGCGTTGTCGGACAGGGAGGCGAGCAGTACTTC
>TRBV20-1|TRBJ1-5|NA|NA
CSARDGAAPQHF
TGCAGTGCTAGAGATGGGGCAGCGCCCCAGCATTTT
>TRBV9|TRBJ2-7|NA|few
CASSLGLGRDRSYEQYF
TGTGCCAGCAGCCTTGGCCTTGGGAGGGACAGATCCTACGAGCAGTACTTC
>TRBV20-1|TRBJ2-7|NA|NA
CSARGQAGFSYEQYF
TGCAGTGCTAGAGGACAGGCAGGGTTCTCCTACGAGCAGTACTTC
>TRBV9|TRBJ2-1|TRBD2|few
CASSTSGRNNEQFF
TGTGCCAGCAGCACTAGCGGAAGGAACAATGAGCAGTTCTTC
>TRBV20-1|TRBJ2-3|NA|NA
CSATVGDTEYF
TGCAGTGCTACGGTCGGGGATACGGAGTATTTT
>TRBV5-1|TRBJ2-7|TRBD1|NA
CASSLDGQGLKEQYF
TGCGCCAGCAGCTTGGACGGACAGGGGTTGAAGGAGCAGTACTTC
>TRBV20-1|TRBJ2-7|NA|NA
CSATGEGGPTDEQYF
TGCAGTGCCACAGGGGAGGGGGGCCCCACCGACGAGCAGTACTTC
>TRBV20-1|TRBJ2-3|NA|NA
CSARDPSGTTQYF
TGCAGTGCTAGAGATCCTTCCGGGACGACGCAGTATTTT
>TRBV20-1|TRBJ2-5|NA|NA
CSARAGHRTQYF
TGCAGTGCTAGGGCGGGACACCGGACCCAGTACTTC
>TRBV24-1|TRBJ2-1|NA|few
CATPTRDLMSYNEQFF
TGTGCCACTCCGACCCGGGACTTAATGTCCTACAATGAGCAGTTCTTC
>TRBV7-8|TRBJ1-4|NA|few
CASSFNSGVLGEKLFF
TGTGCCAGCAGCTTCAACTCAGGGGTTTTAGGCGAAAAACTGTTTTTT
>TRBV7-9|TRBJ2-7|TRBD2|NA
CASSITTSGGYEQYF
TGTGCCAGCAGCATAACGACTAGCGGGGGTTACGAGCAGTACTTC
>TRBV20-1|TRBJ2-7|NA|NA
CSARAQTLGYEQYF
TGCAGTGCTAGAGCCCAGACGCTCGGCTACGAGCAGTACTTC
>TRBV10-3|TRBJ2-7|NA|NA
CAIKKEATYEQYF
TGTGCCATCAAAAAGGAGGCCACCTACGAGCAGTACTTC
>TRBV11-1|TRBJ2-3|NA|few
CASIPLGGGGLSTDTQYF
TGTGCCAGCATCCCTCTTGGAGGGGGCGGGTTGAGCACAGATACGCAGTATTTT
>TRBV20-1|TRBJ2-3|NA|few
CSASSGGAHTDTQYF
TGCAGTGCTAGCTCAGGGGGGGCCCACACAGATACGCAGTATTTT
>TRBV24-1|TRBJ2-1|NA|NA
CATSSDVPNEQFF
TGTGCCACCAGTTCTGATGTTCCCAATGAGCAGTTCTTC
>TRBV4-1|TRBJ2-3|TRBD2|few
CASSLVHPGSGRTDTQYF
TGCGCCAGCAGCCTCGTCCATCCAGGGAGCGGGAGAACAGATACGCAGTATTTT
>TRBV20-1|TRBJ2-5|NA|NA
CSALLSQETQYF
TGCAGTGCCCTGCTGAGCCAAGAGACCCAGTACTTC
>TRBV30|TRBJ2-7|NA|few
CAWTGKDPYEQYF
TGTGCCTGGACAGGGAAGGATCCCTACGAGCAGTACTTC
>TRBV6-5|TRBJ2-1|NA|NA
CASSYAGKSNEQFF
TGTGCCAGCAGTTACGCGGGGAAGTCCAATGAGCAGTTCTTC
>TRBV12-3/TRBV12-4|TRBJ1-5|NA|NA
CASSTNGGRSQPQHF
TGTGCCAGCAGTACCAACGGGGGCCGGAGTCAGCCCCAGCATTTT
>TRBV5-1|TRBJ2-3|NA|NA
CASSLVPLDTQYF
TGCGCCAGCAGCTTGGTCCCCTTGGATACGCAGTATTTT
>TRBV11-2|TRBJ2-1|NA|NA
CASSFGPSNEQFF
TGTGCCAGCAGCTTCGGACCGAGCAATGAGCAGTTCTTC
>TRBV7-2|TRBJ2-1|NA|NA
CASSFSGTWTYNEQFF
TGTGCCAGCAGCTTCTCCGGGACTTGGACCTACAATGAGCAGTTCTTC
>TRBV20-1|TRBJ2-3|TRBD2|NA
CSATWRGANTDTQYF
TGCAGTGCTACTTGGCGGGGGGCCAACACAGATACGCAGTATTTT
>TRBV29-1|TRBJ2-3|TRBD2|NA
CSADPGLAGARQDTQYF
TGCAGCGCCGATCCGGGACTAGCGGGGGCGCGACAAGATACGCAGTATTTT
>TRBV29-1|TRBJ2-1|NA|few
CSVTFSYGRPYNEQFF
TGCAGCGTTACGTTCTCTTACGGCCGGCCCTACAATGAGCAGTTCTTC
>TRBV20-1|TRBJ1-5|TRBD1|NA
CSALDRAGNQPQHF
TGCAGTGCTTTGGACAGGGCTGGCAATCAGCCCCAGCATTTT
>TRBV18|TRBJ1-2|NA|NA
CASSPGREYGYTF
TGTGCCAGCTCACCAGGCAGGGAATATGGCTACACCTTC
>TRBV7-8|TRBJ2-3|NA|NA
CASSLLVQGGHTQYF
TGTGCCAGCAGCTTACTTGTTCAGGGGGGTCATACGCAGTATTTT
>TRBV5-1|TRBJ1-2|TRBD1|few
CASSRDSPNYGYTF
TGCGCCAGCAGCCGGGACAGCCCTAACTATGGCTACACCTTC
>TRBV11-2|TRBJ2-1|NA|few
CASSPTSSSYNEQFF
TGTGCCAGCAGCCCCACGTCTAGCTCCTACAATGAGCAGTTCTTC
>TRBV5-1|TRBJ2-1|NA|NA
CASYPYRSSYNEQFF
TGCGCCAGCTACCCGTACAGGAGCTCCTACAATGAGCAGTTCTTC
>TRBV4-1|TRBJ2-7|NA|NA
CASSQWGLEYEQYF
TGCGCCAGCAGCCAGTGGGGGTTGGAATACGAGCAGTACTTC
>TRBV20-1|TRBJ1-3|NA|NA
CSARDRSGASGNTIYF
TGCAGTGCTAGAGATCGAAGCGGGGCCTCTGGAAACACCATATATTTT
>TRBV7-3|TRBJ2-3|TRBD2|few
CASSSAGGPDTQYF
TGTGCCAGCAGCTCAGCGGGGGGGCCAGATACGCAGTATTTT
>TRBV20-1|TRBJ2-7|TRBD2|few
CSTAGGRDEQYF
TGCAGTACGGCGGGGGGGCGTGACGAGCAGTACTTC
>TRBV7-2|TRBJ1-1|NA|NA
CASSLGVSYTEAFF
TGTGCCAGCAGCTTAGGGGTCTCGTACACTGAAGCTTTCTTT
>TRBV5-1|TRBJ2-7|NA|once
CASSVRDTAYEQYF
TGCGCCAGCAGCGTACGGGACACCGCCTACGAGCAGTACTTC
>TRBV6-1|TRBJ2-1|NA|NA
CASSPQGDYYNEQFF
TGTGCCAGCAGTCCCCAAGGGGATTACTACAATGAGCAGTTCTTC
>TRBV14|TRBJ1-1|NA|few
CASSLDWTGNTEAFF
TGTGCCAGCAGCCTGGACTGGACCGGGAACACTGAAGCTTTCTTT
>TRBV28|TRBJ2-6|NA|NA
CASSSPPASGANVLTF
TGTGCCAGCAGTTCCCCACCGGCCTCTGGGGCCAACGTCCTGACTTTC
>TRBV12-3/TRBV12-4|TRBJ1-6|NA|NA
CASSLGQPMSSYNSPLHF
TGTGCCAGCAGTTTAGGACAGCCGATGAGCTCCTATAATTCACCCCTCCACTTT
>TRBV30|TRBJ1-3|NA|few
CAWSVKGLAAGGNTIYF
TGTGCCTGGAGTGTAAAGGGACTGGCGGCAGGTGGAAACACCATATATTTT
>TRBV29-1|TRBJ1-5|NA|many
CSVATGNQPQHF
TGCAGCGTTGCTACGGGGAATCAGCCCCAGCATTTT
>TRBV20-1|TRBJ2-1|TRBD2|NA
CSARGLQRGGSMPYNEQFF
TGCAGTGCTAGAGGTCTCCAGCGGGGGGGATCGATGCCCTACAATGAGCAGTTCTTC
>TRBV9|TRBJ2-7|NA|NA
CASSVGETPYEQYF
TGTGCCAGCAGCGTAGGTGAGACACCCTACGAGCAGTACTTC
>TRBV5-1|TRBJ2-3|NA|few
CASSFTFAAAPDTQYF
TGCGCCAGCAGCTTCACCTTCGCAGCGGCACCCGATACGCAGTATTTT
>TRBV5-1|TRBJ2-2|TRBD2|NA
CASRWTSGGQSGELFF
TGCGCCAGCAGGTGGACTAGCGGGGGACAAAGCGGGGAGCTGTTTTTT
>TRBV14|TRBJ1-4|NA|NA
CASSSSEKLFF
TGTGCCAGCAGCTCGAGCGAAAAACTGTTTTTT
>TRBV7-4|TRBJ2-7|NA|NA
CASSLSQGHSYEQYF
TGTGCCAGCAGCCTTTCTCAGGGGCACTCCTACGAGCAGTACTTC
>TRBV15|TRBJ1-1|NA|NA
CATSRGTLVMNTEAFF
TGTGCCACCAGCCGCGGGACACTTGTCATGAACACTGAAGCTTTCTTT
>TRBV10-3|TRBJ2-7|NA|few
CAISERADYEQYF
TGTGCCATCAGTGAGCGGGCAGACTACGAGCAGTACTTC
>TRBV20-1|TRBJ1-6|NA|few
CSARTSGARYNSPLHF
TGCAGTGCTAGGACGTCAGGGGCGAGGTATAATTCACCCCTCCACTTT
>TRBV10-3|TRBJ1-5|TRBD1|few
CAISPGQFSNQPQHF
TGTGCCATCAGTCCGGGACAGTTTAGCAATCAGCCCCAGCATTTT
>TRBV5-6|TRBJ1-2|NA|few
CASSLRALGYGYTF
TGTGCCAGCAGCTTGAGGGCCCTCGGCTATGGCTACACCTTC
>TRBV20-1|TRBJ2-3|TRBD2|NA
CSAPGGGEGDTQYF
TGCAGTGCTCCCGGGGGGGGAGAAGGAGATACGCAGTATTTT